This entry features one TCR beta chain sequence. The sample comes from a study of cytomegalovirus exposure and HLA in healthy donors. Researchers ran the PCR with 60 Vbeta and 13 Jbeta primers. The table came from immunoSEQ multiplex PCR; TCRdb's copy has only in-frame clones and leaves some out. The sample holds roughly 200,000 clones, just under 80% seen once. Germline V gene lookup returns CDR1 MGHRA and CDR2 YSYEKL. V lost 1 base, J lost 6 bases, and 24 bases lay in between. The CDR3 extends over 18 amino acids. Sequenced: PBMCs. The rearrangement uses TRBV4-1 and TRBJ1-2; no clear D. This clonotype originated in a female donor in good health and CMV-seronegative. DNA for the CDR3: TGCGCCAGCAGCCAAGGGGCTGGACTCCGAGATTTCCAAAATGGCTACACCTTC. Its protein is CASSQGAGLRDFQNGYTF.